The sequence of this T cell receptor (beta chain) was determined in a study of cytomegalovirus exposure and HLA in healthy donors (dated by TCRdb to between 2016 and 2019). Study-wide context: An earlier analysis of 550 to 700 of the donors reported about 250 Gb of sequence data and more than 90 million unique TCR beta sequences from about 180 million T cells. Around 300 gigabases of sequencing data and roughly 90 million unique TCR sequences were included in an early release covering over 600 HLA-typed donors. Among the roughly 400 genotyped donors, around 81% belonged to the genetic ancestry cluster associated with self-reported Caucasian donors. The aim of the study was to test whether cataloging public T cell receptors could identify signatures of past pathogen exposure. The T cell repertoires of several hundred subjects were profiled by immunosequencing and related to cytomegalovirus serostatus. Besides the first cohort of about 730 subjects, a separate validation cohort made up of roughly 120 different subjects was used. To predict cytomegalovirus infection status, the study brought together high-throughput TCR immunosequencing, statistical association of individual TCRs with disease status, and machine learning. A later analysis re-analyzed previously published TCR beta repertoires from 500 to 700 donors and added high-resolution HLA genotyping to study TCR occurrence patterns. In the later analysis, no new phenotypic data were used to find candidate immune exposures; instead, reliance was placed on TCR beta sequences and their occurrence across donors. An earlier analysis of approximately 640 of the donors applied high-throughput TCR beta sequencing to assess whether each TCR beta V gene segment acted as functional or pseudogenic. Donor age, sex, ethnicity and CMV serostatus were compiled together with the repertoire data. A later genetic analysis used genome-wide SNP genotypes for about 65% of the roughly 670 donors, treating that subset as a discovery cohort. All discovery cohort repertoires had been generated on a single sequencing platform. Class I and class II HLA loci were covered by the typing at four-digit resolution. Typing coverage varied by locus: about 620-640 donors for A, B, C, DRB1 and DQB1; more than 500 for DQA1; some 610 for DPA1; around 450 for DPB1. Because of strong linkage in the cohort, roughly five DR-DQ haplotypes were treated as single units for association and clustering. Across about 380 genotyped donors of the cohort, an average of about 240,000 unique TCR beta nucleotide sequences per donor were sequenced, and around 19% of those sequences were non-productive.

General conclusions and limits of the study: In a later analysis, several top co-occurrence clusters were reported to appear linked to parvovirus B19, influenza, CMV and Epstein-Barr virus. The 87-base-pair reads could not distinguish some IMGT-functional V segments, including TRBV6-2 and TRBV6-3, so those segments were excluded. In a later analysis, 16,951 TCR beta sequences were associated with specific HLA alleles at a false discovery rate of 0.05. Because counts were too low, some 16 rarely observed V segments, including chromosome 9 orphons, were excluded from the earlier analysis of fewer than 650 of the donors. In both the original and validation cohorts, the classifier was reported to diagnose cytomegalovirus status with high specificity and sensitivity. Strong co-occurrence of HLA alleles, especially DR and DQ, made assigning TCR associations to individual alleles difficult. The authors suggested that the approach could potentially be extended to other disease states and immunological phenotypes. In an earlier analysis of approximately 590 of the donors, most TCR beta V segments appeared in productive rearrangements about 90% or about 30% of the time, broadly matching IMGT annotations. A later genetic analysis associated a missense DCLRE1C variant with V-gene and J-gene trimming of TCR beta chains, and an independent cohort replicated the association. The study gave a list of some 150 TCR beta chains associated with cytomegalovirus. CMV serostatus was the only immune exposure information available for the cohort. Most TCR sequences were observed very rarely across donors, whereas some public TCRs were present in many individuals. In a later analysis, the rate of TCR association differed among HLA loci, with DRB1 alleles having the most associated TCRs and HLA-C alleles having the fewest. Three of the identified cytomegalovirus-associated TCR beta chains were confirmed in vitro to be specific for cytomegalovirus antigens. Correlated functional status among segregating V segments might reflect linkage disequilibrium, but an unknown experimental factor could not be ruled out. Because some donors lacked HLA typing at each locus, the association tests relied only on the typed subset. A further reported finding was that TCR beta sequences accurately predicted the HLA-A and HLA-B alleles for most subjects in the first cohort. According to a later genetic analysis, donors in an Asian-associated ancestry cluster had fewer N-insertions in productive TCRs than the approximately 630-donor mean. Only TCR beta chains were sequenced in this cohort, and the absence of alpha or paired-chain data limited detectable features. The presence/absence analyses assumed that sequencing depth was roughly uniform across donors, and that assumption may not be true. According to a later analysis, most CMV-associated TCR beta chains appeared to be HLA-restricted, and the HLA associations seemed to be driven largely by CMV exposure. A cluster of highly shared sequence variants was judged likely to be a technical artifact of the sequencing pipeline. In a later analysis, HLA-associated TCR beta chains were found to be more clonally expanded and to have lower generation probabilities than equally common non-associated chains.

The cohort comprised hundreds of healthy bone marrow donors. Cohort members were all nominally healthy when sampled, although unrecorded immune exposures were likely present. The donor tested CMV seropositive and was one of the 289 seropositive cohort members. Every donor gave a peripheral blood sample, and the peripheral blood mononuclear cells from that sample were used for TCR beta sequencing. Genomic DNA was extracted from the blood cell samples with the Qiagen DNeasy Blood Extraction Kit. The CDR3 holds 16 amino acids from the cysteine to the phenylalanine. The read is trimmed to its CDR3 DNA, 48 bases read in frame from base 1. V and J are trimmed by 4 bases and 5 bases, and the gene matches miss 8 bases of the junction. The germline V gene yields SGDLS for CDR1 and YYNGEE for CDR2. This clone was picked up one time. Its antigen is still unknown. No base-level quality is on record; no much larger clone is a single base apart.

The protocol used for the library was the immunoSEQ multiplex PCR assay. A mixture of 60 forward primers for TCR Vbeta segments and 13 reverse primers for TCR Jbeta segments was used in the multiplex PCR. The CDR3 region of rearranged TCR beta genes was amplified from genomic DNA by a multiplex PCR assay. Amplified TCR beta libraries were sequenced as 87-base-pair reads on the Illumina HiSeq System. The authors' pipeline ran thus. In a later analysis, tens of millions of unique TCR beta chains were counted across the 650 to 750 repertoires, and roughly 11 million of these chains were shared by at least two donors. Raw reads were error-corrected and collapsed into unique sequences with a nearest-neighbor algorithm that merged closely related sequences to remove PCR and sequencing errors. Alignment of CDR3 sequences to IMGT reference sequences was used to assign V, D and J gene segments. For a sequence to be retained, a match of at least six nucleotides was required to both a V gene segment and a J gene segment. Rearrangements were called productive when the CDR3 lacked stop codons and stayed in frame with V and J; all others were non-productive. Following IMGT convention, CDR3 was defined as the stretch from the second conserved V-encoded cysteine to the conserved J-encoded phenylalanine. In an earlier analysis of roughly 580 of the donors, sequences lacking an unambiguous match to a single V gene segment were excluded. In an earlier analysis of more than 500 of the donors, a V segment was called functional when productive rearrangements were above 56.7%, and segregating when the standard deviation between donors exceeded 5%. To diagnose cytomegalovirus status from the catalog of TCR beta chain sequences, a statistical classification framework was built. A later analysis assigned V and J genes by comparing TCR nucleotide sequences with IMGT/GENE-DB human TR gene sequences. A later analysis assigned CDR3 sequences and most-parsimonious VDJ recombination scenarios with the TCRdist pipeline. In a later analysis, each TCR beta chain was defined by its CDR3 amino acid sequence together with its V-gene family, and reads lacking a unique V-gene family were excluded. To address suspected cross-contamination and a sequencing artifact, a later analysis removed 592 highly shared, low-generation-probability nucleotide sequences. In a later analysis, a clonal expansion index for each public chain was calculated from normalized within-repertoire ranks of inferred template counts. Generation probabilities in a later analysis came from a VDJ recombination model fitted to out-of-frame rearrangements, and those results were checked against IGoR. A later analysis scored TCR-TCR, TCR-HLA and TCR-CMV co-occurrence with hypergeometric tests, applying a repertoire-size bias correction to TCR pairs. In a later analysis, false discovery rates were estimated by permuting HLA or CMV assignments 20 times. In a later analysis, co-occurring TCRs were grouped using DBSCAN, with TCRdist sequence similarity added in when clustering inside HLA-allele-positive subsets. Repertoires with fewer than 30,000 or more than 120,000 public chains were left out of co-occurrence clustering, as were about five repertoires with anomalous nucleotide sharing. Imported from immuneACCESS, the table was reduced by TCRdb to in-frame sequences with V and J called. These copies leave out some clones; in studies compared against another copy, an unresolved V gene accounts for under half, and the cause of the remainder is not known. V and J calls and clone size follow that table, whereas D and trimming were derived from the DNA. The sample includes 120,000 or so clones, with approximately 80% observed a single time. In total, the top ten clones hold 2.7% of the sample.

Sequenced material: PBMCs. The sequence joins TRBV9 to TRBJ2-3, with 12 junctional bases fitting TRBD2. This clonotype was obtained from a woman between 40 and 55 years old in good health and CMV-seropositive. The DNA reads as follows: TGTGCCAGCAGCAACGGGCTAGCGGGGGGGCAAGATACGCAGTATTTT. Its protein reads: CASSNGLAGGQDTQYF.